The rows below give T cell receptor beta chains drawn from one sample of a study of blood T cells in healthy people across ages. TCRdb used MiXCR to reprocess the 5' RACE reads, holding one entry per CDR3 protein. Of about 1,600,000 distinct CDR3 sequences detected, approximately 42% appear once; the ten largest clones hold 7.9%. The sequencing input was blood. The source of these receptors is a woman between 18 and 30 years old in good health. CDR3s include the opening cysteine and the closing phenylalanine or tryptophan. A D gene is named only where the DNA matches it firmly. A row's size may be missing; if present it is once, few, many or a size class.

>-|TRBV2|TRBJ2-3|TRBD1
CASSGWQGAGDTQYF
TGTGCCAGCAGTGGGTGGCAGGGGGCCGGAGATACGCAGTATTTT
>-|TRBV29-1|TRBJ2-1|-
CSVFRLGSSYNEQFF
TGCAGCGTCTTCCGTCTGGGAAGCTCCTACAATGAGCAGTTCTTC
>-|TRBV6-5|TRBJ2-2|-
CASSPPRGELFF
TGTGCCAGCAGTCCCCCGAGGGGGGAGCTGTTTTTT
>-|TRBV29-1|TRBJ1-2|-
CSVGQEQYGYTF
TGCAGCGTCGGGCAGGAACAGTATGGCTACACCTTC
>-|TRBV6-5|TRBJ2-1|-
CASSPSFGYNEQFF
TGTGCCAGCAGCCCGTCCTTCGGCTACAATGAGCAGTTCTTC
>-|TRBV29-1|TRBJ2-7|-
CSVGGSPHEQYF
TGCAGCGTTGGCGGCAGCCCGCACGAGCAGTACTTC
>many|TRBV4-1|TRBJ2-1|-
CASSQWPPGQTGSSYNEQFF
TGCGCCAGCAGCCAGTGGCCGCCCGGGCAAACGGGCAGCTCCTACAATGAGCAGTTCTTC
>few|TRBV12-3/TRBV12-4|TRBJ2-1|-
CASSLIVSEVEQFF
TGTGCCAGCAGTTTGATTGTTTCGGAGGTTGAGCAGTTCTTC
>-|TRBV27|TRBJ2-4|-
CASRRVPDSYEQYF
TGTGCCAGCAGACGGGTACCCGACTCCTACGAACAGTACTTC
>-|TRBV24-1|TRBJ1-1|-
CATSDFKNKAFF
TGTGCCACCAGTGATTTTAAGAATAAAGCTTTCTTT
>-|TRBV20-1|TRBJ1-4|TRBD1
CSAGTGVLDEKLFF
TGCAGTGCAGGGACAGGGGTCTTGGACGAAAAACTGTTTTTT
>few|TRBV11-1|TRBJ2-3|TRBD2
CASSLLNGLAGGRDTQYF
TGTGCCAGCAGCCTGTTGAACGGACTAGCGGGGGGCCGAGATACGCAGTATTTT